One and the same sample provided the 28 T cell receptor beta chains below, sequenced in a study of T-cell reconstitution after alpha-beta-depleted transplantation in children. Molecular barcoding with unique molecular identifiers was used for the TCRbeta library. TCRdb fed the PCR reads into MiXCR, producing one record per CDR3 protein. In the table there are about half a million distinct CDR3 sequences, approximately 12% of which are singletons. The source was PBMCs from the stem cell graft donor, collected from the stem cell graft. The source is a human donor who donated a stem cell graft to a child with combined immunodeficiency.

The sample holds many counts of this clonotype. CDR3 protein: CASSLSLNVGNYGYTF. CDR3 bases: TGTGCCAGCAGCCTATCACTAAATGTGGGAAACTATGGCTACACCTTC. The chain couples TRBV5-5 to TRBJ1-2; D not certain. Germline V gene lookup returns CDR1 SGHKS and CDR2 YYEKEE (reference sequence). The CDR3 is 16 residues long. V gave up 4 bases and J gave up 2 bases, with 18 bases separating them.

On this clonotype itself: A much larger clone sits a single nucleotide away, making a read error possible. This chain uses TRBV7-8 with TRBJ2-7; tentatively, D is TRBD2 (6 bases). Trimming took off 5 bases at V and 3 bases at J, with 11 bases between the two ends. This CDR3 is 13 amino acids long. CDR1 and CDR2 (germline): SGHVS, FQNEAQ. The CDR3 region has the DNA TGTGCCAGCAGCACCAGACTAGTCTACGAGCAGTACTTC. Translation gives CASSTRLVYEQYF.

This clonotype was found a few times. V gene TRBV7-2 combines with J gene TRBJ2-1; D not resolved. With 2 bases removed from V and 10 bases from J, the gap between germline ends came to 6 bases. Germline V gives CDR1 SGHTA, CDR2 FQGNSA. CDR3 length: 11 residues. CDR3 in amino acids: CASSLSREQFF. The CDR3 coding sequence is TGTGCCAGCAGCTTATCCAGGGAGCAGTTCTTC.

This chain joins TRBV4-3 and TRBJ1-5; D is uncertain. V shed 3 bases and J shed 2 bases, with 8 bases lying between them. The CDR3 totals 14 residues. CDR1 is LGHNA, CDR2 YSLEER, per germline. CDR3 loop: CASSQALGNQPQHF. The CDR3 DNA reads as TGCGCCAGCAGCCAGGCCTTGGGCAATCAGCCCCAGCATTTT.

The rearrangement links TRBV20-1 to TRBJ1-5; 7 nucleotides match TRBD1. The V gene end was trimmed by 3 bases and the J gene end by 4 bases; junction bases not matched to a gene: 9. The germline CDR1 and CDR2 sequences are DFQATT and SNEGSKA (reference sequence). The CDR3 sequence is 15 residues long. This CDR3 reads CSASLTGLGNQPQHF. CDR3 in DNA: TGCAGTGCTAGCCTGACAGGGCTCGGGAATCAGCCCCAGCATTTT.

This clonotype was seen only a few times. The rearrangement links TRBV7-9 to TRBJ2-7; D is possibly TRBD1 or TRBD2 (5 bases each). The CDR3 runs to 13 residues. Germline loops: CDR1 SEHNR, CDR2 FQNEAQ (reference sequence). V lost 4 bases and J 5 bases, leaving 12 bases between the germline ends. The CDR3 here is CASSSGTSHEQYF. CDR3 DNA: TGTGCCAGCAGCTCGGGGACGTCCCACGAGCAGTACTTC.

This clonotype was seen many times. The V call is TRBV12-3 or TRBV12-4, the J call TRBJ2-7; D tentatively reads TRBD1 or TRBD2 (6 bases each). The CDR3 runs 15 residues. V dropped 1 base and J dropped 2 bases, with 12 bases sitting between them. This CDR3 is CASSLGGGLTYEQYF. CDR3 nucleotides: TGTGCCAGCAGTTTAGGAGGGGGGCTGACCTACGAGCAGTACTTC.

V and J are TRBV20-1 and TRBJ2-5, with 7 positions matching TRBD1. J gave up 4 bases and V 1 base, and 3 bases lay outside the gene matches. This CDR3 is built from 13 residues. Germline CDR1 and CDR2: DFQATT and SNEGSKA (reference sequence). This CDR3 reads CSARAGQLETQYF. CDR3 DNA sequence: TGCAGTGCTAGAGCGGGACAGCTAGAGACCCAGTACTTC.

The CDR3 sequence: CASSETGFSTDTQYF. The CDR3 nucleotides read TGTGCCAGCAGCGAGACAGGGTTCAGCACAGATACGCAGTATTTT. This chain links TRBV25-1 with TRBJ2-3, with 7 bases identical to TRBD1. CDR1 and CDR2 from the germline V gene are MGHDK and SYGVNS. V shed 6 bases and J 0 bases; nucleotides not matched to a gene: 6. This CDR3 contains 15 residues.

In this sample, this clonotype turned up a few times. The CDR3 region is CASSPARLGNTEAFF. DNA of the CDR3: TGTGCCAGCAGCCCTGCCCGCTTAGGGAACACTGAAGCTTTCTTT. This chain links TRBV4-2 with TRBJ1-1; D ambiguous. Germline loops: CDR1 LGHNA, CDR2 YNFKEQ. The CDR3 sequence is 15 residues long. V was cut by 4 bases and J by 1 base, with 13 bases left in between.

This clonotype occurred a few times. The chain joins TRBV10-3 to TRBJ2-5, with a weak D call TRBD1 (6 bases). The V end was cut by 6 bases, the J end by 2 bases, with 10 bases between. CDR1 is ENHRY, CDR2 SYGVKD, per germline. The CDR3 sequence is 13 residues long. In DNA form, the CDR3 reads TGTGCCATCAGCCTGAGGGGGCAAGAGACCCAGTACTTC. This translates into CAISLRGQETQYF.

This rearrangement joins TRBV20-1 to TRBJ2-7; 13 bases are a match to TRBD2. This CDR3 spans 15 amino acids. V lost 0 bases, J lost 5 bases, and 4 bases stayed unmatched. The germline gives CDR1 DFQATT, CDR2 SNEGSKA (reference sequence). Here the CDR3 reads CSARDGTSGTHEQYF. The CDR3 coding sequence is TGCAGTGCTAGAGATGGGACTAGCGGGACCCACGAGCAGTACTTC.

This clonotype was picked up many times. This chain joins TRBV7-9 and TRBJ2-5, with 9 positions matching TRBD2. The V gene end was trimmed by 4 bases and the J gene end by 5 bases; junction bases not matched to a gene: 5. Per germline, CDR1 SEHNR and CDR2 FQNEAQ (reference sequence). The CDR3 is made up of 14 amino acids. The CDR3 loop reads CASSWIAGDETQYF. The CDR3 DNA reads TGTGCCAGCAGCTGGATAGCGGGAGACGAGACCCAGTACTTC.

The CDR3 DNA reads TGCAGTGCTAGTGACAGGGGGGGTAACTATGGCTACACCTTC. This gives the protein CSASDRGGNYGYTF. This sequence joins TRBV20-1 and TRBJ1-2; 9 bases agree with TRBD1. The V gene's germline CDR1 is DFQATT and CDR2 SNEGSKA (reference sequence). The CDR3 consists of 14 residues. V gave up 3 bases and J gave up 1 base; unmatched junction bases: 3.

The genes are TRBV10-3 and TRBJ2-1; a possible D gene is TRBD2 (5 bases). V lost 4 bases and J lost 7, with 14 bases in between. Germline V gene sequence: CDR1 ENHRY, CDR2 SYGVKD. The CDR3 is 14 amino acids. The CDR3 reads CAISVTRAGNEQFF. As DNA, the CDR3 is TGTGCCATCAGTGTAACGAGGGCCGGGAATGAGCAGTTCTTC.

This clonotype has a handful of counts. J is TRBJ1-1 and V is TRBV7-8; D is ambiguous. The CDR3 extends over 14 amino acids. Per germline, CDR1 SGHVS and CDR2 FQNEAQ. V was shortened by 1 base and J by 4 bases, with 10 bases between the two germline ends. The chain's CDR3 is CASSLGLRGTEAFF. In DNA, the CDR3 is TGTGCCAGCAGCTTAGGCCTCCGAGGCACTGAAGCTTTCTTT.

Note on this clonotype: One end of the junction does not line up with germline, which may come from a read error. The rearrangement uses TRBV7-2 and TRBJ2-1; D uncertain. This CDR3 has 13 amino acids. Per the germline V gene, CDR1 is SGHTA and CDR2 is FQGNSA. The DNA of the CDR3 is TGTGACAGCAGCCCCCGCGCCTACAATGAGCAGTTCTTC. Protein sequence: CDSSPRAYNEQFF. The whole variable domain, filled in from reference TRBV7-2 and TRBJ2-1, reads GAGVSQSPSNKVTEKGKDVELRCDPISGHTALYWYRQSLGQGLEFLIYFQGNSAPDKSGLPSDRFSAERTGGSVSTLTIQRTQQEDSAVYLCDSSPRAYNEQFFGPGTRLTVL.

This clonotype was counted ten times or more. The rearrangement uses TRBV5-1 and TRBJ2-7, with D hard to call. CDR1 is SGHRS, CDR2 YFSETQ, per germline. Trimming took 2 bases from V and 3 from J, leaving 12 bases between them. The CDR3 extends over 14 amino acids. CDR3 bases: TGCGCCAGCAGCTTCGCTTCGACTGGCTACGAGCAGTACTTC. Translating gives CASSFASTGYEQYF.

This clonotype was detected a few times. The chain has TRBV6-2 or TRBV6-3 and TRBJ2-1; TRBD1 is a possible D gene (5 bases). The CDR3 spans 14 residues. The V and J ends lost 8 bases and 3 bases respectively, with 14 bases between them. The germline CDR1 and CDR2 sequences are MNHEY and SVGEGT. The CDR3 sequence is CASGASAVYNEQFF. The CDR3 DNA reads as TGTGCCAGCGGGGCATCGGCGGTCTACAATGAGCAGTTCTTC.

The rearrangement joins TRBV7-2 to TRBJ2-7; a weak D match, TRBD2 (5 bases). Germline-derived CDR1 and CDR2 are SGHTA and FQGNSA. V was pared by 5 bases and J by 7 bases, with 15 bases between. The CDR3 spans 13 residues. The CDR3 sequence is CASSPGPTGEQYF. CDR3 bases: TGTGCCAGCAGCCCGGGCCCTACGGGGGAGCAGTACTTC.

The sample holds a few counts of this clonotype. The chain uses TRBV6-1 and TRBJ2-5, with 12 bases matching TRBD2. CDR1 is MNHNS and CDR2 is SASEGT in the germline V gene. The V segment lost 2 bases and the J segment 5 bases; nucleotides outside the gene matches: 3. CDR3 size: 15 residues. In DNA, the CDR3 is TGTGCCAGCAGTGAACTAGCGGGAGGGCCGGAGACCCAGTACTTC. It encodes CASSELAGGPETQYF.

The chain joins TRBV7-2 to TRBJ2-3; 12 positions match TRBD2. V lost 4 bases to trimming and J lost 5 bases; unmatched junction nucleotides: 4. The CDR3 spans 15 residues. Germline values: CDR1 SGHTA, CDR2 FQGNSA. The CDR3 protein is CASSSSGGGGDTQYF. Written as DNA, the CDR3 is TGTGCCAGCAGCTCTAGCGGGGGGGGTGGAGATACGCAGTATTTT.

This clonotype has more than one count but fewer than ten. V gene TRBV7-2 combines with J gene TRBJ1-5, with unresolved D. Germline V gives CDR1 SGHTA, CDR2 FQGNSA. The CDR3 sequence is 15 residues long. Trimming removed 2 bases at V and 1 base at J, with 9 bases between. The CDR3 spells CASSLLLGSNQPQHF. DNA of the CDR3: TGTGCCAGCAGCTTACTTTTGGGAAGCAATCAGCCCCAGCATTTT.

This clonotype was observed a few times. The CDR3 DNA is TGTGCCAGCAGCTTAAGGACTAGCGGGGGGGTCCGGGTTGAGCAGTTCTTC. It encodes CASSLRTSGGVRVEQFF. This sequence joins TRBV7-8 and TRBJ2-1; 15 nucleotides line up with TRBD2. Looked up from germline, CDR1 is SGHVS and CDR2 is FQNEAQ. The J segment lost 9 bases and the V segment lost 2 bases, leaving 8 bases of the junction unmatched. The CDR3 extends over 17 amino acids.

This clonotype was counted a few times. The J gene is TRBJ2-5, the V gene TRBV7-9; a possible D gene is TRBD2 (6 bases). Germline-derived CDR1 and CDR2 are SEHNR and FQNEAQ (reference sequence). CDR3 length: 16 amino acids. Trimming stripped 1 base from V and 5 bases from J, with 17 bases between. The CDR3 loop reads CASSLVALTSLETQYF. The CDR3 nucleotides read TGTGCCAGCAGCTTAGTGGCCCTCACTAGCCTGGAGACCCAGTACTTC.

This chain joins TRBV7-8 and TRBJ2-1, with TRBD1 as a possible D gene (5 bases). The germline CDR1 and CDR2 sequences are SGHVS and FQNEAQ. The V end lost 3 bases, the J end lost 4 bases, and 19 bases lay between the germline ends. The length of the CDR3 is 17 residues. The DNA of the CDR3 is TGTGCCAGCAGCTTGGGGCTGAGAGGATCCGGGTACAATGAGCAGTTCTTC. Residues: CASSLGLRGSGYNEQFF.

This clonotype came up many times. This chain uses TRBV7-2 with TRBJ2-7, with 10 positions matching TRBD2. Per the germline V gene, CDR1 is SGHTA and CDR2 is FQGNSA. V lost 1 base and J lost 7; bases outside the gene matches: 4. The CDR3 has 14 residues. CDR3 sequence: CASSLVLAGAEQYF. CDR3 DNA sequence: TGTGCCAGCAGCTTAGTCCTAGCGGGAGCTGAGCAGTACTTC.

A few counts support this clonotype. J is TRBJ2-7 and V is TRBV27; TRBD1 agrees at 9 bases. The J segment lost 2 bases and the V segment lost 4 bases, leaving 6 bases of the junction unmatched. CDR1 is MNHEY and CDR2 is SMNVEV in the germline V gene (reference sequence). The CDR3 contains 15 residues. The CDR3 DNA follows: TGTGCCAGCAGTTCCGCGACAGGGGGAACCTACGAGCAGTACTTC. Translated, it gives CASSSATGGTYEQYF.